This TCR beta chain came from a study of blood T cell repertoires in COVID-19. Study overall: In each case, the material was cDNA or gDNA derived from T cells, B-cell-depleted T cells, or PBMCs.

V was shortened by 1 base and J by 1 base, with 14 bases between the two germline ends. The germline CDR1 and CDR2 sequences are SGHRS and YFSETQ. This CDR3 has 16 residues. Sequenced by immunoSEQ multiplex PCR; TCRdb stores in-frame clones only, minus some. The profile shows tens of thousands of clones, around four fifths of them singletons. The TCR originated in a woman in her sixties with acute or convalescent COVID-19. The sample comprised peripheral blood. This chain uses TRBV5-1 with TRBJ2-5, with D hard to call. CDR3 in amino acids: CASSLSVIPTQETQYF. Written as DNA, the CDR3 is TGCGCCAGCAGCTTGTCGGTGATACCAACCCAAGAGACCCAGTACTTC.